Below, 19 T cell receptor beta chains from the same sample are listed, as sequenced in a study of T cell therapy after organ transplantation. Time point reported: 20-29 weeks after completion of therapy. These receptors lack a known antigen. Profiling relied on immunoSEQ multiplex PCR, and the TCRdb table lists in-frame clones only, not all of them. The profile covers about 15,000 clones, with about 85% appearing a single time and around a third taken by the ten largest. The sample in question was CD8+ T cells from blood, obtained after autologous CMV-specific T cell therapy. The source of these receptors is a human patient who had received a solid organ transplant and had CMV disease. Some T cells could come from the graft donor.

The CDR3 protein is CASSLDLREEKLFF. Written as DNA, the CDR3 is TGCGCCAGCAGCTTGGACCTGAGGGAGGAAAAACTGTTTTTT. The chain carries TRBV5-1 and TRBJ1-4; D remains unclear. With 0 bases removed from V and 8 bases from J, the gap between germline ends came to 11 bases. Germline V gene sequence: CDR1 SGHRS, CDR2 YFSETQ. CDR3 size: 14 residues. The entire variable domain, with the rest obtained from reference TRBV5-1 and TRBJ1-4, is as follows: KAGVTQTPRYLIKTRGQQVTLSCSPISGHRSVSWYQQTPGQGLQFLFEYFSETQRNKGNFPGRFSGRQFSNSRSEMNVSTLELGDSALYLCASSLDLREEKLFFGSGTQLSVL.

This chain joins TRBV4-3 and TRBJ2-1; no clear D. Germline V gene sequence: CDR1 LGHNA, CDR2 YSLEER. The CDR3 sequence is 14 residues long. The V and J ends lost 0 bases and 4 bases respectively, with 7 bases between them. CDR3 region: CASSQDGVYNEQFF. CDR3 sequence (DNA): TGCGCCAGCAGCCAAGATGGCGTGTACAATGAGCAGTTCTTC.

The V and J genes are TRBV30 and TRBJ2-1; D may be TRBD1 (6 bases). The CDR3 length is 15 residues. The V gene lost 0 bases and the J gene lost 4 bases, with 13 bases spanning the gap. Looked up from germline, CDR1 is GTSNPN and CDR2 is SVGIG (reference sequence). CDR3 amino acids: CAWSVYPDSYNEQFF. The CDR3 DNA sequence: TGTGCCTGGAGTGTATACCCGGACAGTTACAATGAGCAGTTCTTC.

The chain combines TRBV15 with TRBJ2-2; D might be TRBD2 (5 bases). The germline V gene encodes CDR1 LNHNV and CDR2 YYDKDF (reference sequence). V was pared by 0 bases and J by 8 bases, with 10 bases between. The CDR3 covers 14 residues. This CDR3 is CATSRDIEGGELFF. The CDR3, as DNA: TGTGCCACCAGCAGAGATATTGAGGGTGGGGAGCTGTTTTTT.

V and J are TRBV4-1 and TRBJ2-1, with a possible D match to TRBD1 (6 bases). Germline CDR1 MGHRA, CDR2 YSYEKL. V gave up 6 bases and J gave up 5 bases, with 17 bases separating them. The CDR3 has 15 amino acids. The CDR3 sequence: CASSLRDTANNEQFF. In DNA, the CDR3 is TGCGCCAGCAGTCTCCGGGACACGGCTAACAATGAGCAGTTCTTC.

This chain joins TRBV25-1 and TRBJ2-3; D ambiguous. Trimming removed 1 base at V and 0 bases at J, with 14 bases between. This CDR3 has 17 amino acids. The germline gives CDR1 MGHDK, CDR2 SYGVNS. The CDR3 nucleotides are TGTGCCAGCAGTGAATCGAACACTCTAAGGAGCACAGATACGCAGTATTTT. Translation gives CASSESNTLRSTDTQYF.

The chain's CDR3 is CASSLYREPHPTYEQYF. CDR3 nucleotide sequence: TGTGCCAGCAGCTTATACAGGGAACCTCATCCCACCTACGAGCAGTACTTC. The V gene is TRBV7-2, the J gene TRBJ2-7, with D possibly matching TRBD1 (6 bases). Germline V CDR1 and CDR2: SGHTA, FQGNSA. The CDR3 runs to 17 residues. V lost 2 bases, J lost 2 bases, and 19 bases lay in between.

This clone showed up just a few times. The CDR3 DNA is TGTGCCAGCAGTGACGGACAGGGGGCCGGGGAGCTGTTTTTT. Protein sequence: CASSDGQGAGELFF. The chain employs TRBV6-4 and TRBJ2-2; 10 bases fit TRBD1. This CDR3 comprises 14 residues. The junction had 0 bases not matched to a gene; V was cut back by 2 bases and J by 6 bases. Germline CDR1 MRHNA, CDR2 SNTAGT.

The CDR3 is CASSPTGSYNEQFF. The CDR3 region has the DNA TGTGCCAGCAGCCCGACAGGGTCCTACAATGAGCAGTTCTTC. V and J are TRBV27 and TRBJ2-1; 7 bases line up with TRBD1. The trim removed 6 bases at V and 1 base at J, leaving 3 bases unmatched. This CDR3 comprises 14 residues. From germline, CDR1 is MNHEY and CDR2 SMNVEV (reference sequence).

V and J are TRBV5-6 and TRBJ2-7; D might be TRBD1 (5 bases). Trimming shortened V by 5 bases and J by 5 bases, and 23 bases separated the two germline ends. Germline V gene sequence: CDR1 SGHDT, CDR2 YYEEEE. CDR3 length: 16 amino acids. CDR3 sequence reads: CASSDLGLYEFDEQYF. The CDR3 DNA sequence: TGTGCCAGCAGTGATTTGGGGCTATACGAATTCGACGAGCAGTACTTC.

This clone was seen only a few times. This CDR3 reads CASSVEWEGLSEQYF. The CDR3 DNA reads TGTGCCAGCAGCGTAGAGTGGGAGGGCCTCTCCGAGCAGTACTTC. The chain employs TRBV9 and TRBJ2-7; 7 nucleotides match TRBD2. The CDR3 runs to 15 residues. The V and J ends lost 0 bases and 6 bases, in that order; junction bases with no gene match: 9. The germline V gene encodes CDR1 SGDLS and CDR2 YYNGEE.

About this clone: The junction shows a germline mismatch at one end, possibly a read error. The chain has TRBV4-3 and TRBJ2-7, with D unclear. The germline CDR1 and CDR2 sequences are LGHNA and YSLEER. The CDR3 contains 16 residues. The CDR3, as DNA: TGCGCCACCAGCCAAGATGGCGGCTATGGGATCGACGAGCAGTACTTC. Amino acid sequence: CATSQDGGYGIDEQYF.

V usage is TRBV5-6 and J usage is TRBJ2-5; tentative D call: TRBD2 (5 bases). The J call is in doubt because the DNA end fits TRBJ2-7 better. This CDR3 spans 12 amino acids. Germline values: CDR1 SGHDT, CDR2 YYEEEE. In DNA form, the CDR3 reads TGTGCCAGCAGCAGAGGGACCTACGAGCAGTACTTC. It translates to CASSRGTYEQYF.

In nucleotides, the CDR3 is TGTGCCAGCAGCGGGAGCTCCTACAATGAGCAGTTCTTC. Translating gives CASSGSSYNEQFF. J is TRBJ2-1 and V is TRBV6-1; a possible D gene is TRBD2 (6 bases). The CDR3 runs to 13 residues. The germline V and J ends were trimmed by 6 bases and 0 bases, with 6 bases remaining between them. Germline assignment: CDR1 MNHNS and CDR2 SASEGT.

The rearrangement uses TRBV5-6 and TRBJ2-7, with TRBD1 matching over 7 bases. V dropped 4 bases and J dropped 2; count of bases not matched to a gene: 0. This CDR3 contains 12 residues. CDR1 is SGHDT and CDR2 is YYEEEE in the germline V gene. The DNA for the CDR3 is TGTGCCAGCAGCGGGACAGCCTACGAGCAGTACTTC. Protein: CASSGTAYEQYF.

The chain couples TRBV7-8 to TRBJ1-2, with unresolved D. Per germline, CDR1 SGHVS and CDR2 FQNEAQ. The CDR3 is 13 residues long. The V and J ends lost 5 bases and 5 bases respectively, with 12 bases between them. The CDR3: CASSPSSGYGYTF. DNA for the CDR3: TGTGCCAGCAGCCCGAGCTCGGGGTATGGCTACACCTTC. Looking up the rest from reference TRBV7-8 and TRBJ1-2 gives the full variable domain: GAGVSQSPRYKVAKRGQDVALRCDPISGHVSLFWYQQALGQGPEFLTYFQNEAQLDKSGLPSDRFFAERPEGSVSTLKIQRTQQEDSAVYLCASSPSSGYGYTFGSGTRLTVV.

The V gene is TRBV4-3, the J gene TRBJ2-1; 15 positions match TRBD2. The length of the CDR3 is 18 residues. Trimming cost V 1 base and J 7 bases; bases outside gene matches: 8. CDR1 is LGHNA, CDR2 YSLEER, per germline. The CDR3 DNA sequence: TGCGCCAGCAGCCAAGGGACTAGCGGGGGGGAGGATAGGAATGAGCAGTTCTTC. Translating it yields CASSQGTSGGEDRNEQFF.

The chain joins TRBV7-9 to TRBJ2-1; D is ambiguous. The germline V gene has CDR1 SEHNR and CDR2 FQNEAQ (reference sequence). Trimming shortened V by 2 bases and J by 3 bases, and 5 bases separated the two germline ends. The CDR3 has 13 residues. CDR3 coding DNA: TGTGCCAGCAGCTTATTAAACTACAATGAGCAGTTCTTC. It encodes CASSLLNYNEQFF.

CDR3 region: CASSLYSPYEQYF. As DNA, the CDR3 is TGTGCCAGCAGCTTGTACAGCCCCTACGAGCAGTACTTC. V usage is TRBV5-6 and J usage is TRBJ2-7; the D is unclear. From germline, CDR1 is SGHDT and CDR2 YYEEEE. There are 13 residues in the CDR3. V was pared by 1 base and J by 2 bases, with 7 bases between. Together with reference TRBV5-6 and TRBJ2-7, the CDR3 gives the full variable domain: DAGVTQSPTHLIKTRGQQVTLRCSPKSGHDTVSWYQQALGQGPQFIFQYYEEEERQRGNFPDRFSGHQFPNYSSELNVNALLLGDSALYLCASSLYSPYEQYFGPGTRLTVT.